This T cell receptor beta chain was observed in a study of CD8 T cells in cerebrospinal fluid in Alzheimer's disease. The overall study: Clonal expansion of CSF T cells was measured with plate-based and droplet-based single-cell sequencing. The study's findings and limits: Versus healthy subjects, Alzheimer's patients more often had clones of at least 3%.

No DNA is given; TCRdb re-called the 10x single-cell sequencing reads and lists each CDR3 protein once. The sample spans over a thousand distinct CDR3 sequences; the ten largest clones claim 15% to 20%. By frequency, this clonotype is medium-sized. Its antigen remains unknown. Germline V lookup: CDR1 LGHDT, CDR2 YNNKEL (reference sequence). The CDR3 contains 14 residues. The specimen sequenced was cerebrospinal fluid. This sequence was found in a human donor with Parkinson's disease. This chain uses TRBV3-1 with TRBJ1-1. The CDR3 sequence: CASAQKGRDTEAFF.